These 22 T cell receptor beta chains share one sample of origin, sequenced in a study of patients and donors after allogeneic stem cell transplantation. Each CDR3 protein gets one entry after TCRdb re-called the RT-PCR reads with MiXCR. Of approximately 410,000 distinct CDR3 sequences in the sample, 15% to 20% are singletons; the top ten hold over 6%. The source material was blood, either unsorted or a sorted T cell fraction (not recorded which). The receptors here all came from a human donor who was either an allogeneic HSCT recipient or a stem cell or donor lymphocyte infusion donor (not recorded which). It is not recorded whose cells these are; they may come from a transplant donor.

CDR3: CASSPGIRNRETQYF. CDR3 coding DNA: TGTGCCAGCAGCCCCGGGATCCGAAATCGGGAGACCCAGTACTTC. This chain connects TRBV14 to TRBJ2-5, with D maybe TRBD2 (5 bases). Deletions cut 4 bases from V and 5 bases from J, with 17 bases between. Germline assignment: CDR1 SGHDN and CDR2 FVKESK. The CDR3 totals 15 residues.

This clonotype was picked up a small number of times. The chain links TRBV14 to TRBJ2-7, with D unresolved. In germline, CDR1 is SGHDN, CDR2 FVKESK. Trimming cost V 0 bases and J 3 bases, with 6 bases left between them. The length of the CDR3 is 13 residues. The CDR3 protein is CASSQERFYEQYF. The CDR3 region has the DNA TGTGCCAGCAGCCAAGAACGTTTCTACGAGCAGTACTTC.

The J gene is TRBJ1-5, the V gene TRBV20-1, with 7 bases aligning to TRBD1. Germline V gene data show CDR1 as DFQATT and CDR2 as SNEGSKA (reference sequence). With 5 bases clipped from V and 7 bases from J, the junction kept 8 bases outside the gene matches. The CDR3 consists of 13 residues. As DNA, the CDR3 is TGCAGTGCTTCCCCCTCAGGGGGACAGCCCCAGCATTTT. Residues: CSASPSGGQPQHF.

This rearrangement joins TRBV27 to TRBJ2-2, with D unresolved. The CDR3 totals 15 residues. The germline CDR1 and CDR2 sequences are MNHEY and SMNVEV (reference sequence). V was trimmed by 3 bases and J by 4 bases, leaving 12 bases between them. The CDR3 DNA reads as TGTGCCAGCAGTTTCCTCAGTCGGGTCACCGGGGAGCTGTTTTTT. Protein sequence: CASSFLSRVTGELFF.

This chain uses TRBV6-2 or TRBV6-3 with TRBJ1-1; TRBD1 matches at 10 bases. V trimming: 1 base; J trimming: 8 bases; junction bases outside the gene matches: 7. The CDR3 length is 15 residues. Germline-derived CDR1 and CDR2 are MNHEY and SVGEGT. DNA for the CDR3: TGTGCCAGCAGTTACTGGACAGGGGGGAAGAGGGAAGCTTTCTTT. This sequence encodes CASSYWTGGKREAFF.

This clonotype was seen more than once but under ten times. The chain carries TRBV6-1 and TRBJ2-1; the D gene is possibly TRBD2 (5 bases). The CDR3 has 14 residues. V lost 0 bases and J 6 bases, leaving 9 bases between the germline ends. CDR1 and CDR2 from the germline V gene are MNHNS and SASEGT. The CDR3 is CASSEARAGNEQFF. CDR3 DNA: TGTGCCAGCAGTGAAGCGCGGGCGGGCAATGAGCAGTTCTTC.

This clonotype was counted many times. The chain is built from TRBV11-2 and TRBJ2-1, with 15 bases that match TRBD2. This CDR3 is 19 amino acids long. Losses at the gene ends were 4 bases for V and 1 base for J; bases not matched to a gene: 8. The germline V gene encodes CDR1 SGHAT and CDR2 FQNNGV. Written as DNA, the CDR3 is TGTGCCAGCAGCTATCGGACTAGCGGGGGGGATCCTTCCTACAATGAGCAGTTCTTC. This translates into CASSYRTSGGDPSYNEQFF.

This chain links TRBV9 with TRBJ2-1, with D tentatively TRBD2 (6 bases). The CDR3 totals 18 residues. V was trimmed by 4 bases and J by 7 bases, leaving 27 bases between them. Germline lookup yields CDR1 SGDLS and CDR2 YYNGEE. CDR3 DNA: TGTGCCAGCAGCTTTACGTGGGGGGAGGACTACCAAGGTAATGAGCAGTTCTTC. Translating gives CASSFTWGEDYQGNEQFF.

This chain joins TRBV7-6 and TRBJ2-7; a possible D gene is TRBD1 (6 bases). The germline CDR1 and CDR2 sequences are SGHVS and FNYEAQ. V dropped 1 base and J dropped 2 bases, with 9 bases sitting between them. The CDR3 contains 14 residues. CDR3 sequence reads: CASSLGWDTYEQYF. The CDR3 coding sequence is TGTGCCAGCAGCTTAGGGTGGGACACCTACGAGCAGTACTTC.

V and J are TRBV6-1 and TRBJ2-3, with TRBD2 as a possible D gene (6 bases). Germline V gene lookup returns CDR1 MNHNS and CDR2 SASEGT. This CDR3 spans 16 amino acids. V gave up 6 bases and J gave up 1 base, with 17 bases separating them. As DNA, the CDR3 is TGTGCCAGCAGCCCCCTAGGGACTTTCGGCACAGATACGCAGTATTTT. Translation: CASSPLGTFGTDTQYF.

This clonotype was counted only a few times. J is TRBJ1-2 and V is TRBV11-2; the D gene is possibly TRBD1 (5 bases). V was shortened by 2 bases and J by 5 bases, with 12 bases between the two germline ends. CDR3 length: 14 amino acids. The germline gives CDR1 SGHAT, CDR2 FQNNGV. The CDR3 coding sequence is TGTGCCAGCAGCTTATATAATCCAGGGTATGGCTACACCTTC. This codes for CASSLYNPGYGYTF. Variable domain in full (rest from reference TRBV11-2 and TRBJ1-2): EAGVAQSPRYKIIEKRQSVAFWCNPISGHATLYWYQQILGQGPKLLIQFQNNGVVDDSQLPKDRFSAERLKGVDSTLKIQPAKLEDSAVYLCASSLYNPGYGYTFGSGTRLTVV.

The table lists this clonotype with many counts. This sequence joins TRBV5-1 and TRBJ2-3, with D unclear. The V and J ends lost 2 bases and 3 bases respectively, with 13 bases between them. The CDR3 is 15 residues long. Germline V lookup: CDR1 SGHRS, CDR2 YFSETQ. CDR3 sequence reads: CASSFDLTATDTQYF. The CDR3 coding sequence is TGCGCCAGCAGCTTCGACCTTACCGCGACAGATACGCAGTATTTT.

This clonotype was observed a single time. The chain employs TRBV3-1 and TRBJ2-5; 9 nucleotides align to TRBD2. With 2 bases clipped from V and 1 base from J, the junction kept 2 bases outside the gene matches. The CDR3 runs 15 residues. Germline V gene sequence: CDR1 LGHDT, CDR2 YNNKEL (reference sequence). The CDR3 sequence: CASSQPSGVQETQYF. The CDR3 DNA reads TGTGCCAGCAGCCAACCTAGCGGGGTCCAAGAGACCCAGTACTTC.

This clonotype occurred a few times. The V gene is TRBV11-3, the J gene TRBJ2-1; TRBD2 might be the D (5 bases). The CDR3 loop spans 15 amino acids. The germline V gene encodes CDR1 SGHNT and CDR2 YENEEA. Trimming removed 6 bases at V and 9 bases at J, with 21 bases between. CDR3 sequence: CASRPSSTGVREQFF. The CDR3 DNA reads TGTGCCAGCAGGCCCAGTAGTACCGGGGTCCGTGAGCAGTTCTTC.

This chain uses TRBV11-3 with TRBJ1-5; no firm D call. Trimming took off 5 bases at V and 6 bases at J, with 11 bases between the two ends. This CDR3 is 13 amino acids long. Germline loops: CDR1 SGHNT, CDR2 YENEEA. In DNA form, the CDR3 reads TGTGCCAGCAGCACATTATCGGGTCAGCCCCAGCATTTT. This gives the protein CASSTLSGQPQHF.

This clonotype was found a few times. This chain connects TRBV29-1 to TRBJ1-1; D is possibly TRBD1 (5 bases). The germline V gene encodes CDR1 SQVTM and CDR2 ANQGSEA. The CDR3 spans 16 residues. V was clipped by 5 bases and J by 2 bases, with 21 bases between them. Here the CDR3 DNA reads TGCAGCGTTCGAGGGGTGGTCTCTTCTCTAAACACTGAAGCTTTCTTT. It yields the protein CSVRGVVSSLNTEAFF.

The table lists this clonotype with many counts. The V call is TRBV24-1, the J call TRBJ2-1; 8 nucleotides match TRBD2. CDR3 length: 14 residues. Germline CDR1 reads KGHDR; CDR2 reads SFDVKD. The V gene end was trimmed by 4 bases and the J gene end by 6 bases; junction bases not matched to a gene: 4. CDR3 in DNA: TGTGCCACCAGTGAAGGACTAGCTATCAATGAGCAGTTCTTC. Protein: CATSEGLAINEQFF.

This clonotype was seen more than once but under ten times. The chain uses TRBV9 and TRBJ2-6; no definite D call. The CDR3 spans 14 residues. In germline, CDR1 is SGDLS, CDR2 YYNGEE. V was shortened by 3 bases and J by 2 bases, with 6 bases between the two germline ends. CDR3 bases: TGTGCCAGCAGCGGTTTAGCTGGGGCCAACGTCCTGACTTTC. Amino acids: CASSGLAGANVLTF.

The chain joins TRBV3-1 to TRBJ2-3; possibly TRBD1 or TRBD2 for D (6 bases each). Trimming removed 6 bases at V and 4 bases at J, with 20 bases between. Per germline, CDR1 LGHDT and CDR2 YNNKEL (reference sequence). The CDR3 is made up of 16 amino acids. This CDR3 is CASRTGGAEGPDTQYF. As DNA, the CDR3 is TGTGCCAGCAGGACAGGAGGAGCGGAGGGCCCAGATACGCAGTATTTT.

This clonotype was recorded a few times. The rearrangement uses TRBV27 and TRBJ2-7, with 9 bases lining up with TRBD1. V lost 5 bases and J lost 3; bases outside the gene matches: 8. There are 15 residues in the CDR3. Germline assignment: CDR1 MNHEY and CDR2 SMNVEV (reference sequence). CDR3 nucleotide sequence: TGTGCCAGCAGTCCCGGACAGGGGTTCGTCTACGAGCAGTACTTC. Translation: CASSPGQGFVYEQYF.

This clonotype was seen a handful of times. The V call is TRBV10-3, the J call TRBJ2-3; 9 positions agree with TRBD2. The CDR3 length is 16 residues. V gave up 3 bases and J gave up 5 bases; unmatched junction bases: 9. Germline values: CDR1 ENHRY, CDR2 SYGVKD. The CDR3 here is CAISDRTSEGRDTQYF. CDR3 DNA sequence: TGTGCCATCAGTGACAGGACTAGCGAGGGCCGAGATACGCAGTATTTT.

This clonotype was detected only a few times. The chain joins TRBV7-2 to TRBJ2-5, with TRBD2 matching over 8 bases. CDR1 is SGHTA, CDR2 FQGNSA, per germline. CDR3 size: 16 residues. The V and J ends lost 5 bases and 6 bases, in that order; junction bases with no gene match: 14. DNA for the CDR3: TGTGCCAGCAGCACCAGGTTACCGGGGGGGGGAAAGACCCAGTACTTC. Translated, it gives CASSTRLPGGGKTQYF.